This TCR beta chain was profiled in a study of blood T cell repertoires in COVID-19. The wider study: Some COVID-19 samples were acute and others convalescent; all came from the United States, Italy and Spain.

In the study's own analysis: Estimated nucleated cell counts came from reference gene primer amplification. Assay used: immunoSEQ multiplex PCR; TCRdb lists only in-frame clones, some missing. The V and J calls and clone size were taken over from that table, and D and trimming were inferred from the DNA. Of 330,000 or so clones in the sample, roughly nine tenths were seen once. Per the germline V gene, CDR1 is MGHRA and CDR2 is YSYEKL. The length of the CDR3 is 15 residues. The germline V and J ends were trimmed by 0 bases and 9 bases, with 17 bases remaining between them. This receptor was taken from a woman aged 30 to 39 who had recovered from COVID-19. The V and J genes are TRBV4-1 and TRBJ1-2; perhaps TRBD1 as D (5 bases). The sample comprised PBMCs or T cells enriched from blood (not recorded which). The CDR3 region has the DNA TGCGCCAGCAGCCAAGATCGGCGGGGCGGTACAAGCTACACCTTC. It encodes CASSQDRRGGTSYTF.